This T cell receptor beta chain was profiled in a study of cytomegalovirus exposure and HLA in healthy donors. Study summary: Roughly 89 million unique TCR sequences came from HLA-typed donors in an early release.

Study-wide points: Several V segments, TRBV6-2 and TRBV6-3 among them, could not be told apart and were dropped. TCR beta chains associated with HLA were, in a later analysis, more clonally expanded than equally common others. Immune exposure was documented only through CMV serostatus.

PCR used 60 Vbeta primers and 13 Jbeta primers. Data came from immunoSEQ multiplex PCR; TCRdb stores just in-frame clones and leaves some out. The sample consists of under 150,000 clones, 70% to 80% of them appearing once. The CDR3 contains 18 residues. Trimming took 2 bases from V and 4 from J, leaving 21 bases between them. Looked up from germline, CDR1 is MGHRA and CDR2 is YSYEKL. This clone was picked up a small number of times. Antigen specificity is unknown. The specimen sequenced was PBMCs. The V gene is TRBV4-1, the J gene TRBJ2-1; D is perhaps TRBD1 (6 bases). The TCR originated in a woman in her thirties in good health and CMV-seropositive. This CDR3 reads CASSQTDRRQWRYNEQFF. The CDR3 nucleotides read TGCGCCAGCAGCCAAACCGACAGGAGACAGTGGAGATACAATGAGCAGTTCTTC.